This TCR beta chain is drawn from a study of blood T cell repertoires in COVID-19. Across the whole study: The study drew acute and convalescent COVID-19 samples from the United States, Italy and Spain. In each case, the material was cDNA or gDNA derived from T cells, B-cell-depleted T cells, or PBMCs.

This CDR3 region has 13 residues. Germline assignment: CDR1 MNHEY and CDR2 SVGAGI. V shed 6 bases, J shed 4 bases, and the junction held 2 bases outside the gene matches. Original analysis: The assay estimated nucleated cells by amplifying reference gene primers. Libraries were prepared by immunoSEQ multiplex PCR; TCRdb keeps only in-frame clonotypes and omits some of them. V, J and clone size were drawn from that table, and D and trimming were deduced from the DNA. The sample has 150,000 to 200,000 clones, 70% to 90% seen once. The specimen sequenced was peripheral blood. The gene calls are TRBV6-5 and TRBJ1-4, with 7 bases fitting TRBD1. This sequence originates from a man between 60 and 70 years old with active or convalescent COVID-19. Here the CDR3 DNA reads TGTGCCAGCAGGACAGGGCTTAATGAAAAACTGTTTTTT. It yields the protein CASRTGLNEKLFF.